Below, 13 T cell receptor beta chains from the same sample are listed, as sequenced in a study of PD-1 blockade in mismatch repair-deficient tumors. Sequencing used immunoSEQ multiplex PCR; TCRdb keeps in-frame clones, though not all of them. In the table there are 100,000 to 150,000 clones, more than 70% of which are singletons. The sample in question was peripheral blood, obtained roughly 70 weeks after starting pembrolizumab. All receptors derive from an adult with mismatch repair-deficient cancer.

As DNA, the CDR3 is TGTGCCAGCAGCCCCGCGACAGGTACCTACGAGCAGTACTTC. Translating gives CASSPATGTYEQYF. The rearrangement uses TRBV11-3 and TRBJ2-7; D perhaps matches TRBD1 (6 bases). The germline V gene has CDR1 SGHNT and CDR2 YENEEA. This CDR3 spans 14 amino acids. Trimming removed 5 bases from V and 2 bases from J, with 13 bases in between. The full variable domain, its missing parts supplied by reference TRBV11-3 and TRBJ2-7, is EAGVVQSPRYKIIEKKQPVAFWCNPISGHNTLYWYLQNLGQGPELLIRYENEEAVDDSQLPKDRFSAERLKGVDSTLKIQPAELGDSAVYLCASSPATGTYEQYFGPGTRLTVT.

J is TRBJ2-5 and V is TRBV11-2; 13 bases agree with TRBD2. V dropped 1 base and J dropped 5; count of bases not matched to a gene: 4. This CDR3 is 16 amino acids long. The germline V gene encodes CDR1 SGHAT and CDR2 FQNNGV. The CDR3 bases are TGTGCCAGCAGCTTAGTCACTAGCGGGAGGGCTGAGACCCAGTACTTC. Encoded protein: CASSLVTSGRAETQYF.

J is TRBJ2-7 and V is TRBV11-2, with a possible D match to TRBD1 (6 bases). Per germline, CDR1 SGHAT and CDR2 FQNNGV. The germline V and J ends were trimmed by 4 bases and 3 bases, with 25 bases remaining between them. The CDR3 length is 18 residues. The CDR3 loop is CASSSSNPVSGEFYEQYF. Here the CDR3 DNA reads TGTGCCAGCAGCTCATCGAACCCGGTGTCAGGGGAATTCTACGAGCAGTACTTC.

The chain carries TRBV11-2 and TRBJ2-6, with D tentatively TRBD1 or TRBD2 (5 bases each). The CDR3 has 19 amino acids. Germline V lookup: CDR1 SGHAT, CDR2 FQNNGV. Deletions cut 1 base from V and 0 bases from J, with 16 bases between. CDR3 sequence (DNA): TGTGCCAGCAGCTTAGTGGACCCCAGGGACCTCTCTGGGGCCAACGTCCTGACTTTC. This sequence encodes CASSLVDPRDLSGANVLTF.

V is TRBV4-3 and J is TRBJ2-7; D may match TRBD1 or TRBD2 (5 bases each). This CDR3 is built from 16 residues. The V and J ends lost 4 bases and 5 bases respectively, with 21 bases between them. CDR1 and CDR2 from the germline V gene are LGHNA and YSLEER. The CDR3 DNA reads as TGCGCCAGCAGCCCCATAGCCGGGGCAGGTTCCCACGAGCAGTACTTC. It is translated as CASSPIAGAGSHEQYF.

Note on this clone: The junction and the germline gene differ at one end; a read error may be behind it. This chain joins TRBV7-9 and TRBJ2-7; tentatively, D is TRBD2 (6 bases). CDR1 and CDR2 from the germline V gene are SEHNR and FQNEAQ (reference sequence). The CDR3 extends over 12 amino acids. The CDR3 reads CASSSSLPGLNF. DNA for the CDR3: TGTGCCAGCAGCTCGTCACTACCGGGACTCAACTTC. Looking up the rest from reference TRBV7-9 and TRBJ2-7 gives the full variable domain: DTGVSQNPRHKITKRGQNVTFRCDPISEHNRLYWYRQTLGQGPEFLTYFQNEAQLEKSRLLSDRFSAERPKGSFSTLEIQRTEQGDSAMYLCASSSSLPGLNFGPGTRLTVT.

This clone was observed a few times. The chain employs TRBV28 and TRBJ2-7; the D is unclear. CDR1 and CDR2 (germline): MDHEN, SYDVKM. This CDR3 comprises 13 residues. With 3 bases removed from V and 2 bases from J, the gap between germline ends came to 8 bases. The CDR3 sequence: CASSLASTYEQYF. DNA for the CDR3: TGTGCCAGCAGTTTGGCCAGTACCTACGAGCAGTACTTC. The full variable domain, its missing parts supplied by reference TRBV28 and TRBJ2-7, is DVKVTQSSRYLVKRTGEKVFLECVQDMDHENMFWYRQDPGLGLRLIYFSYDVKMKEKGDIPEGYSVSREKKERFSLILESASTNQTSMYLCASSLASTYEQYFGPGTRLTVT.

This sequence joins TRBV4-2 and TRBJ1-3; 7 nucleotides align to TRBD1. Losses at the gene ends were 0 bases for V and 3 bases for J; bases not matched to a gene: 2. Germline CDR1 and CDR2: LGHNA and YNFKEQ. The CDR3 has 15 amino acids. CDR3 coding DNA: TGTGCCAGCAGCCAAGACAGGGGGAATGGAAACACCATATATTTT. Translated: CASSQDRGNGNTIYF.

CDR3: CASSPEAGLAGVETQYF. Written as DNA, the CDR3 is TGCGCCAGCAGCCCAGAAGCGGGACTAGCGGGTGTTGAGACCCAGTACTTC. V gene TRBV4-3 combines with J gene TRBJ2-5; 12 bases map to TRBD2. The ends lost 4 bases at V and 5 bases at J; junction bases unmatched: 11. This CDR3 is 17 amino acids long. Germline V gene data show CDR1 as LGHNA and CDR2 as YSLEER.

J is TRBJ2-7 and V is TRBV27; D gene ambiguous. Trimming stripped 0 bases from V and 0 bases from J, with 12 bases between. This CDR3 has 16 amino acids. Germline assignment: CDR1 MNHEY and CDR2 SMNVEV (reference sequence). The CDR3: CASSLSLGVFSYEQYF. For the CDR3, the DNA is TGTGCCAGCAGTTTATCGTTGGGCGTGTTCTCCTACGAGCAGTACTTC.

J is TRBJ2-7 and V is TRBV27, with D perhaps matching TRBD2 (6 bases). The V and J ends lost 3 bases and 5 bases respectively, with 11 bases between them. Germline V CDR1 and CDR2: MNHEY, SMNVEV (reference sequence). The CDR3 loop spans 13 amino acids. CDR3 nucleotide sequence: TGTGCCAGCAGTTTCGGGCGGGGTAACGAGCAGTACTTC. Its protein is CASSFGRGNEQYF.

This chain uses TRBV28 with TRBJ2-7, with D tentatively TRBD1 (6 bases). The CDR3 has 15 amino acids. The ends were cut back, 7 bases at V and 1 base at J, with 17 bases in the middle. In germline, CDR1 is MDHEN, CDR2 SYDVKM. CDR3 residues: CASMMTGLSSYEQYF. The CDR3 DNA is TGTGCCAGCATGATGACAGGTCTCTCTTCCTACGAGCAGTACTTC.

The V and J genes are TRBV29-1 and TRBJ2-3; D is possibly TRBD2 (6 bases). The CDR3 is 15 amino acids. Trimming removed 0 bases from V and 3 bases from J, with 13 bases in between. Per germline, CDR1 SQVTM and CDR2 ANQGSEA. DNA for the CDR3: TGCAGCGTTGAAGATGGAGGGTTTAGGACAGATACGCAGTATTTT. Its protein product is CSVEDGGFRTDTQYF.